This T cell receptor (beta chain) was profiled in a study of shared clonotypes between healthy human individuals. Study outcomes and limitations: Relative to clonotypes present in all four donors, those not shared had lower generation probabilities. Shared clonotypes: about 5% naive CD4, approximately 3.4% naive CD8, 2.3% memory CD4, 0.35% to 0.5% memory CD8.

In the case of this clone: Its antigen is as yet unknown.

At deep level, the assay was performed. In the authors' workflow: Junction-only immunoSEQ data arrived without quality scores, meaning filtering differed. Libraries were prepared by immunoSEQ multiplex PCR; TCRdb keeps only in-frame clonotypes and omits some of them. D and trimming were read from the DNA, whereas the V and J calls and clone size are those reported in that table. This repertoire shows about 2,200,000 clones, roughly 91% found once; its top ten account for around 1.7%. The V end lost 1 base, the J end lost 7 bases, and 14 bases lay between the germline ends. Germline V gives CDR1 MNHEY, CDR2 SMNVEV (reference sequence). The CDR3 loop spans 14 amino acids. CD8 cells classed as naive were CD45RO-negative and positively selected for CCR7, excluding terminally differentiated effector memory CD45RA+ cells.

This TCR came from a man younger than 30 in good health. Some clones in this sample may be carry-over from other donors' samples. Sequenced material: naive CD8+ T cells from PBMCs. V is TRBV27 and J is TRBJ2-7; the D gene is possibly TRBD1 (5 bases). CDR3 residues: CASSLYRPLGEQYF. The CDR3 nucleotides read TGTGCCAGCAGTTTATACAGGCCCCTTGGGGAGCAGTACTTC.